The present TCR beta chain was sequenced within a study of OX40 agonist ivuxolimab in advanced cancers. For the study in its entirety: Ivuxolimab, which targeted the costimulatory receptor OX40 (CD134), was an agonistic, fully human IgG2 monoclonal antibody. A male proportion of nearly 85% and a mean age of approximately 58 years, ranging from 23 to 79, were recorded for the dose-escalation cohort. The monotherapy dose-escalation portion (N ≈ 50 patients) of the phase I ivuxolimab trial is reported in the paper. Intravenous ivuxolimab was administered to patients every 2 weeks at six dose levels: 0.01, 0.1, 0.3, 1.5, 3 and 10 mg/kg. Of the roughly 51 patients in dose escalation, around 19 had hepatocellular carcinoma, some 15 had melanoma, 9 had renal cell carcinoma and 9 had head and neck cancer. Patients were allowed to have had prior anti-PD-1, anti-PD-L1 or anti-CTLA-4 therapy, and 40% of the dose-escalation patients had previously received checkpoint inhibitors. The point of sequencing TCRbeta in the periphery was to test whether ivuxolimab changed TCR sequence diversity and drove clonal T-cell expansion. Partial responses were achieved by three dose-escalation patients, of whom one had hepatocellular carcinoma and two had cutaneous melanoma. Paper-wide results and their limitations: The antigen specificity of the peripheral T cells that underwent clonal expansion was not determined. After ivuxolimab, more expanded clones were found on average in CD8+ T cells than in CD4+ T cells. Low levels of normalized T-cell clonal expansion were also shown by some nonresponding patients. At doses of 0.1 to 3.0 mg/kg, clonal expansion of both CD4+ and CD8+ T cells in blood was seen between baseline and week 6. In partial responders in the 0.1-3.0 mg/kg groups, normalized peripheral clonal expansion was found to be among the lowest, especially among CD8+ T cells.

On this clone: There is no known antigen for this receptor. The record has no base qualities; no much larger clone is one base away.

For sequencing of the TCRbeta CDR3 region, genomic DNA was extracted from the sorted cells. The immunoSEQ Assay was used for sequencing of TCRbeta CDR3 regions. Drawn from immuneACCESS, this table holds only the in-frame rearrangements with V and J called that TCRdb kept. Clones are partly lost; checked studies trace under half to an unresolved V gene and leave the rest unexplained. The table for this sample lists 79,000 or so clones; 91% of them were counted only once. The ten largest make up about 1.6% of the sample. The trial excluded patients who had a history of autoimmune disease or were on systemic immunosuppression. Peripheral blood for TCR sequencing was collected from all dose cohorts at baseline, on cycle 4 day 1, and on cycle 7 day 1. The samples were taken from a phase I, first-in-human, multicenter, open-label dose-escalation trial of ivuxolimab. Adults with locally advanced or metastatic head and neck squamous cell, hepatocellular, melanoma or renal cell carcinoma were enrolled in the trial. Before TCR sequencing, CD4+ T cells and CD8+ T cells from peripheral blood were sorted into separate populations.

Sequenced material: CD4+ or CD8+ T cells sorted from blood, taken in a trial of the OX40 agonist ivuxolimab. The clonotype was recovered from an adult with an advanced solid tumor such as melanoma, head and neck, liver or kidney cancer.

The CDR3 here reads CATSPDKRSEQYF. DNA sequence: TGTGCCACCAGCCCTGACAAAAGAAGTGAGCAGTACTTC. The chain links TRBV15 with TRBJ2-7; confidence is insufficient to name the D gene. V was cut back by 5 bases and J by 7 bases, leaving a gap of 15 bases between them. Including cysteine and phenylalanine, the CDR3 has 13 amino acids. Only the CDR3 DNA is retained, 39 bases long and in frame from the first base. The germline V gene (reference sequence) yields LNHNV for CDR1 and YYDKDF for CDR2.